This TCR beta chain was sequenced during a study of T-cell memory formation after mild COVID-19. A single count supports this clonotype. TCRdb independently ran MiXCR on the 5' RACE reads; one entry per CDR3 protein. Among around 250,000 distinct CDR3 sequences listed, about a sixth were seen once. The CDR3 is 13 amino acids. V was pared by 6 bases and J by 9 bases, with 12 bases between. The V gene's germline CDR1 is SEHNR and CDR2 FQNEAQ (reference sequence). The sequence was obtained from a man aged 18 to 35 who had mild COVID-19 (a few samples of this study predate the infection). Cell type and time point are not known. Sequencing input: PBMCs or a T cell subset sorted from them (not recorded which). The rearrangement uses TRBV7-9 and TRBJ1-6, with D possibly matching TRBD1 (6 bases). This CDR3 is CASSIRGTSPLHF. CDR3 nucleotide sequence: TGTGCCAGCAGTATCAGGGGTACTTCACCCCTCCACTTT.